Following are 20 T cell receptor beta chains from one sample sequenced in a study of shared clonotypes between healthy human individuals. Assay used: immunoSEQ multiplex PCR; TCRdb lists only in-frame clones, some missing. Among more than 2,000,000 clones listed, about 92% were seen once. Specimen: naive CD4+ T cells from PBMCs. As for subset: CD45RA+ positively selected. These receptor sequences come from a man in his late teens or twenties in good health. Some clones in this sample may be carry-over from other donors' samples.

The gene calls are TRBV10-3 and TRBJ1-2; TRBD1 aligns across 8 bases. The CDR3 loop spans 14 amino acids. The ends lost 7 bases at V and 4 bases at J; junction bases unmatched: 8. CDR1 is ENHRY, CDR2 SYGVKD, per germline. The CDR3 loop is CAIKGTGRVYGYTF. For the CDR3, the DNA is TGTGCCATCAAGGGGACAGGACGAGTCTATGGCTACACCTTC.

The chain recombines TRBV5-4 with TRBJ1-5, with 7 bases identical to TRBD1. Trimming at V came to 2 bases and at J to 5 bases, leaving 1 base not matched to a gene. CDR3 size: 13 residues. Germline V gene data show CDR1 as SGHNT and CDR2 as YYREEE (reference sequence). CDR3 sequence (DNA): TGTGCCAGCAGCTTTGACAGGGATCAGCCCCAGCATTTT. Translated: CASSFDRDQPQHF.

To note about this clone: Other DNA sequences of this sample code for an identical CDR3. The genes are TRBV11-2 and TRBJ2-2; 7 nucleotides agree with TRBD1. V lost 5 bases, J lost 2 bases, and 5 bases stayed unmatched. The CDR3 spans 15 residues. Per the germline V gene, CDR1 is SGHAT and CDR2 is FQNNGV. CDR3: CASSLRTGNTGELFF. Written as DNA, the CDR3 is TGTGCCAGCAGCCTGAGGACAGGAAACACCGGGGAGCTGTTTTTT.

The V gene is TRBV27, the J gene TRBJ1-5, with D maybe TRBD1 (5 bases). CDR1 is MNHEY, CDR2 SMNVEV, per germline (reference sequence). V gave up 6 bases and J gave up 7 bases, with 19 bases separating them. CDR3 length: 15 amino acids. The CDR3, as DNA: TGTGCCAGCAGCTTGCGACCTTCAGGGAGACAGCCCCAGCATTTT. Its protein product is CASSLRPSGRQPQHF.

The chain's CDR3 is CASSYSISGSNTQYF. CDR3 coding DNA: TGTGCCAGCAGTTACTCGATTAGCGGGAGTAATACTCAGTACTTC. This chain links TRBV6-6 with TRBJ2-7; 9 bases are shared with TRBD2. Germline loops: CDR1 MNHNY, CDR2 SVGAGI (reference sequence). V lost 0 bases and J lost 10; bases outside the gene matches: 10. The CDR3 consists of 15 residues.

This chain links TRBV7-2 with TRBJ2-1; D perhaps matches TRBD2 (5 bases). This CDR3 has 15 residues. Germline V gene data show CDR1 as SGHTA and CDR2 as FQGNSA. The ends were cut back, 3 bases at V and 8 bases at J, with 17 bases in the middle. As DNA, the CDR3 is TGTGCCAGCAGCTTGACACCGGTCGGGGTTGATGAGCAGTTCTTC. As protein: CASSLTPVGVDEQFF.

The V call is TRBV2, the J call TRBJ1-2; no clear D. CDR1 SNHLY and CDR2 FYNNEI come from the germline V gene. This CDR3 is 12 amino acids long. V lost 6 bases and J 5 bases, leaving 10 bases between the germline ends. Here the CDR3 DNA reads TGTGCCAGCAGCCCAAGGCTATATGGCTACACCTTC. Its translation: CASSPRLYGYTF. The full variable domain, completed using reference TRBV2 and TRBJ1-2, is EPEVTQTPSHQVTQMGQEVILRCVPISNHLYFYWYRQILGQKVEFLVSFYNNEISEKSEIFDDQFSVERPDGSNFTLKIRSTKLEDSAMYFCASSPRLYGYTFGSGTRLTVV.

V gene TRBV19 combines with J gene TRBJ2-1; tentatively, D is TRBD1 or TRBD2 (5 bases each). Trimming stripped 8 bases from V and 0 bases from J, with 14 bases between. This CDR3 region has 15 residues. CDR1 is LNHDA and CDR2 is SQIVND in the germline V gene (reference sequence). The CDR3 loop is CASGTGRSSYNEQFF. In DNA, the CDR3 is TGTGCCAGTGGGACGGGGCGGAGCTCCTACAATGAGCAGTTCTTC. Supplemented by reference TRBV19 and TRBJ2-1, the full variable domain reads DGGITQSPKYLFRKEGQNVTLSCEQNLNHDAMYWYRQDPGQGLRLIYYSQIVNDFQKGDIAEGYSVSREKKESFPLTVTSAQKNPTAFYLCASGTGRSSYNEQFFGPGTRLTVL.

V and J are TRBV29-1 and TRBJ2-1; the match to TRBD1 covers 9 bases. Per germline, CDR1 SQVTM and CDR2 ANQGSEA. J lost 3 bases, V lost 5 bases, and 2 bases had no gene match. The CDR3 length is 13 residues. Written as DNA, the CDR3 is TGCAGCGTTCAGACAGGGGGCTACAATGAGCAGTTCTTC. Its translation: CSVQTGGYNEQFF.

This chain joins TRBV5-4 and TRBJ2-5, with no clear D. Germline-derived CDR1 and CDR2 are SGHNT and YYREEE (reference sequence). V was cut by 3 bases and J by 2 bases, with 11 bases left in between. This CDR3 contains 14 residues. CDR3 loop: CASSSPVTQETQYF. The CDR3 bases are TGTGCCAGCAGCTCCCCGGTCACGCAAGAGACCCAGTACTTC.

The CDR3 is CASSQTGKTNYGYTF. For the CDR3, the DNA is TGTGCCAGCAGTCAGACAGGGAAAACAAACTATGGCTACACCTTC. The chain links TRBV27 to TRBJ1-2; 7 nucleotides line up with TRBD1. The germline V gene has CDR1 MNHEY and CDR2 SMNVEV (reference sequence). This CDR3 is 15 amino acids long. The trim removed 5 bases at V and 2 bases at J, leaving 8 bases unmatched.

V usage is TRBV5-8 and J usage is TRBJ1-5, with D possibly TRBD1 on 5 matching bases. Germline V gene sequence: CDR1 SGHTS, CDR2 YDEGEE. The CDR3 covers 13 residues. Trimming took off 4 bases at V and 7 bases at J, with 12 bases between the two ends. The CDR3 here is CASSPLRDQPQHF. For the CDR3, the DNA is TGTGCCAGCAGCCCCCTGAGGGACCAGCCCCAGCATTTT.

V gene TRBV6-4 combines with J gene TRBJ1-2, with 7 bases that match TRBD1. The CDR3 has 13 residues. V lost 10 bases to trimming and J lost 4 bases; unmatched junction nucleotides: 9. Germline values: CDR1 MRHNA, CDR2 SNTAGT. The CDR3 sequence: CATKGASLYGYTF. The DNA of the CDR3 is TGTGCCACCAAGGGGGCTTCCCTCTATGGCTACACCTTC.

This sequence joins TRBV4-3 and TRBJ2-3; 11 bases fit TRBD2. The CDR3 spans 17 residues. The V and J ends lost 3 bases and 3 bases, in that order; junction bases with no gene match: 8. The germline V gene has CDR1 LGHNA and CDR2 YSLEER. The CDR3 is CASSQDPRTSGTDTQYF. The CDR3 coding sequence is TGCGCCAGCAGCCAGGATCCGCGGACTAGCGGGACAGATACGCAGTATTTT.

The CDR3 DNA reads as TGTGCCAGCAGCCAGAAAGCTAGGAGCACAGATACGCAGTATTTT. Residues: CASSQKARSTDTQYF. The gene calls are TRBV14 and TRBJ2-3, with D unresolved. Germline values: CDR1 SGHDN, CDR2 FVKESK. The CDR3 sequence is 15 residues long. The germline V and J ends were trimmed by 3 bases and 0 bases, with 10 bases remaining between them.

The chain combines TRBV11-1 with TRBJ1-1; D is ambiguous. The CDR3 length is 12 residues. Trimming took off 5 bases at V and 8 bases at J, with 12 bases between the two ends. Germline V gives CDR1 SGHAT, CDR2 FQDESV (reference sequence). The CDR3 spells CASSIRRREAFF. CDR3 coding DNA: TGTGCCAGCAGCATCCGGAGGAGGGAAGCTTTCTTT.

The gene calls are TRBV4-1 and TRBJ1-6; D is uncertain. There are 13 residues in the CDR3. Germline lookup yields CDR1 MGHRA and CDR2 YSYEKL. Trimming took 2 bases from V and 6 from J, leaving 5 bases between them. The CDR3 here is CASSQFANSPLHF. Written as DNA, the CDR3 is TGCGCCAGCAGCCAATTTGCTAATTCACCCCTCCACTTT.

The V and J genes are TRBV5-6 and TRBJ2-1, with D perhaps being TRBD1 or TRBD2 (5 bases each). In germline, CDR1 is SGHDT, CDR2 YYEEEE. Between the trimmed V and J ends, which lost 1 base and 7 bases, there was a span of 15 bases. The CDR3 is made up of 15 amino acids. CDR3 protein: CASSLKRGGQNEQFF. The CDR3 region has the DNA TGTGCCAGCAGCTTGAAGAGGGGCGGACAAAATGAGCAGTTCTTC.

The J gene is TRBJ2-3, the V gene TRBV6-6; D gene ambiguous. Between the trimmed V and J ends, which lost 8 bases and 6 bases, there was a span of 9 bases. There are 11 residues in the CDR3. The germline gives CDR1 MNHNY, CDR2 SVGAGI (reference sequence). The CDR3: CASAERDTQYF. In nucleotides, the CDR3 is TGTGCCAGCGCTGAGAGGGATACGCAGTATTTT.

This clone was picked up a small number of times. V gene TRBV10-1 combines with J gene TRBJ2-7, with 8 bases matching TRBD1. J was trimmed by 6 bases and V by 6 bases; bases with no gene match: 4. The CDR3 covers 12 residues. Germline V gene lookup returns CDR1 WNHNN and CDR2 SYGVQD (reference sequence). The CDR3 reads CASSRTGSEQYF. The CDR3 region has the DNA TGCGCCAGCAGCAGGACAGGGAGCGAGCAGTACTTC.